A single count supports the clone carrying this T cell receptor beta chain. Its antigen is not identified. TCRdb independently ran MiXCR on the RT-PCR reads; one entry per CDR3 protein. The sample contains 30,000 to 35,000 distinct CDR3 sequences, 50% to 75% of which appear only once. V lost 2 bases and J lost 3, with 10 bases in between. This CDR3 has 15 residues. Germline V lookup: CDR1 SGHAT, CDR2 FQNNGV. These data come from a study of yellow fever vaccine responses in identical twins. Study-wide results and limits: Vaccine-induced T cell responses in twins were reportedly observed to appear partly convergent, partly personalized.

Sequencing was performed on T cells from blood (PBMCs), unsorted or a sorted subset (not recorded which), taken before or after yellow fever vaccination (not recorded which). The chain is built from TRBV11-2 and TRBJ2-2; maybe TRBD1 (6 bases). The sequence derives from a woman between 18 and 29 years old who received the yellow fever vaccine. The CDR3 reads CASSLWAGDTGELFF. CDR3 DNA sequence: TGTGCCAGCAGCTTATGGGCAGGGGACACCGGGGAGCTGTTTTTT.